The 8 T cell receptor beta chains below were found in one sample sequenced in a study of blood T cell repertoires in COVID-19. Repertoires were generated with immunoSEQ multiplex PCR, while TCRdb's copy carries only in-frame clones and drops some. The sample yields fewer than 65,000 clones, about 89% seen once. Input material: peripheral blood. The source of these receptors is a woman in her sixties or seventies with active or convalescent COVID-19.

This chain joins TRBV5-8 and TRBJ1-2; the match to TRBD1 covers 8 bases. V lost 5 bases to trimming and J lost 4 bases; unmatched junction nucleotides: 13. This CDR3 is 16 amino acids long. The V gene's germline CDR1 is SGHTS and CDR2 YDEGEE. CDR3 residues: CASSPGQGVRFYGYTF. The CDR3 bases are TGTGCCAGCAGTCCCGGACAGGGTGTTCGATTCTATGGCTACACCTTC.

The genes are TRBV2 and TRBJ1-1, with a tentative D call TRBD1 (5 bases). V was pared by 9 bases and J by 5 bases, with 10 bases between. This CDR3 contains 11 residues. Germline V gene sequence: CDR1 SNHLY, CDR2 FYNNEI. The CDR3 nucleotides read TGTGCCAGTGCAGGGAGGACTGAAGCTTTCTTT. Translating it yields CASAGRTEAFF. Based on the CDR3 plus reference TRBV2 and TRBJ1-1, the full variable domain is EPEVTQTPSHQVTQMGQEVILRCVPISNHLYFYWYRQILGQKVEFLVSFYNNEISEKSEIFDDQFSVERPDGSNFTLKIRSTKLEDSAMYFCASAGRTEAFFGQGTRLTVV.

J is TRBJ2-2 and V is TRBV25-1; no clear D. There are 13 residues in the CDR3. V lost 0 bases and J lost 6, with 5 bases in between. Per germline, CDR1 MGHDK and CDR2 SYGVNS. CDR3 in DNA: TGTGCCAGCAGTGAATATCCAGCCGGGGAGCTGTTTTTT. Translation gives CASSEYPAGELFF.

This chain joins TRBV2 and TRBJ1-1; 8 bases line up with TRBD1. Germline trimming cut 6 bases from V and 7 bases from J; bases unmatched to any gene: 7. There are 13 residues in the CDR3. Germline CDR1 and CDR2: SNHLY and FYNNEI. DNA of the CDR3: TGTGCCAGCAGGTTTAACGACAGGGGTGAAGCTTTCTTT. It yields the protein CASRFNDRGEAFF.

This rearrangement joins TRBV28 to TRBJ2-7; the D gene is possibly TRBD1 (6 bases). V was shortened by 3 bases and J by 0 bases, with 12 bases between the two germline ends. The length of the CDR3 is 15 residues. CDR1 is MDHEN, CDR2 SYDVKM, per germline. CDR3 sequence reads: CASSFFDRSSYEQYF. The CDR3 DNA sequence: TGTGCCAGCAGTTTCTTTGACAGGAGCTCCTACGAGCAGTACTTC.

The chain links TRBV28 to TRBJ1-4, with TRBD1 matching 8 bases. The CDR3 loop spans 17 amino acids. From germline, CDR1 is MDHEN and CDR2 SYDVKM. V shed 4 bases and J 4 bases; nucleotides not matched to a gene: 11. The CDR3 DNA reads TGTGCCAGCAGTTCCCAGGGGGCCCTACCGCTTAATGAAAAACTGTTTTTT. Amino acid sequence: CASSSQGALPLNEKLFF.

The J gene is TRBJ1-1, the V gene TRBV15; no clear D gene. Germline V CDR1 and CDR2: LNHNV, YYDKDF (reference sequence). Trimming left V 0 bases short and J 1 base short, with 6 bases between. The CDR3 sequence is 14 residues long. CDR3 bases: TGTGCCACCAGCAGAGAGGGCCAGAACACTGAAGCTTTCTTT. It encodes CATSREGQNTEAFF.

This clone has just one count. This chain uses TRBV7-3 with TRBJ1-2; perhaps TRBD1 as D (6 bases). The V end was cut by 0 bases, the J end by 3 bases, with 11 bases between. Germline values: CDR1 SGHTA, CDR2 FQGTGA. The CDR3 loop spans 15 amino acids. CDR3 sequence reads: CASSLTGRQDYGYTF. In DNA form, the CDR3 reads TGTGCCAGCAGCTTAACGGGCCGACAGGACTATGGCTACACCTTC. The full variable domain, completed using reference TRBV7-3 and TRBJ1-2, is GAGVSQTPSNKVTEKGKYVELRCDPISGHTALYWYRQSLGQGPEFLIYFQGTGAADDSGLPNDRFFAVRPEGSVSTLKIQRTERGDSAVYLCASSLTGRQDYGYTFGSGTRLTVV.